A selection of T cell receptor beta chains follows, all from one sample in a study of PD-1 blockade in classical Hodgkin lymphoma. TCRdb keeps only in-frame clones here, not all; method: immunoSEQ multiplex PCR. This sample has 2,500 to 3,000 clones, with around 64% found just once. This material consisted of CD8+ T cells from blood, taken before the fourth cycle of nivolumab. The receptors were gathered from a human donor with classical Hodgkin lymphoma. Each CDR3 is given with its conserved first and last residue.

cdr3_aa: CASGTGNSPLHF
v_call: TRBV19

cdr3_aa: CASSFSPSYEQYF
v_call: TRBV27

cdr3_aa: CASGTGGAETQYF
v_call: TRBV25-1

cdr3_aa: CASSLGTLVGAQHF
v_call: TRBV4-3

cdr3_aa: CASRGRSGELFF
v_call: TRBV7-6

cdr3_aa: CAISEAIEQFF
v_call: TRBV10-3

cdr3_aa: CASSPHQDLNEQFF
v_call: TRBV4-1

cdr3_aa: CASSYPGELFF
v_call: TRBV6-5

cdr3_aa: CASSLFAGGYNEQFF
v_call: TRBV28

cdr3_aa: CASSLSSGNYNEQFF
v_call: TRBV7-2

cdr3_aa: CASGTAEIYGYTF
v_call: TRBV11-3

cdr3_aa: CASSIEGGLSYEQFF
v_call: TRBV19

cdr3_aa: CASSPTSYNEQFF
v_call: TRBV19

cdr3_aa: CASSPTGGLGELFF
v_call: TRBV14

cdr3_aa: CASSLVRRDEQYF
v_call: TRBV5-1

cdr3_aa: CASSLAGGAYSYEQYF
v_call: TRBV7-2

cdr3_aa: CASSLLSYEQYF
v_call: TRBV13

cdr3_aa: CASSAQGTSFFYF
v_call: TRBV25-1

cdr3_aa: CASSLVQTNTEAFF
v_call: TRBV7-9

cdr3_aa: CASSLGGMPSYEQYF
v_call: TRBV27

cdr3_aa: CASSQASSNIQYF
v_call: TRBV4-1

cdr3_aa: CASSPGPRGRHQPQHF
v_call: TRBV25-1

cdr3_aa: CASSWGQEYEQYF
v_call: TRBV6-5

cdr3_aa: CASSPRPGRYNPSNEQFF
v_call: TRBV21-1

cdr3_aa: CASSYAPGSSYEQYF
v_call: TRBV6-5

cdr3_aa: CASGFDGGGDGQPQHF
v_call: TRBV12-5

cdr3_aa: CASSVWGLSRQAEETQYF
v_call: TRBV9

cdr3_aa: CASSRTVGELFF
v_call: TRBV13

cdr3_aa: CASKGRLAGFQETQYF
v_call: TRBV2

cdr3_aa: CASSLLSGTSYEQYF
v_call: TRBV28

cdr3_aa: CASSLWQNYGYTF
v_call: TRBV5-4